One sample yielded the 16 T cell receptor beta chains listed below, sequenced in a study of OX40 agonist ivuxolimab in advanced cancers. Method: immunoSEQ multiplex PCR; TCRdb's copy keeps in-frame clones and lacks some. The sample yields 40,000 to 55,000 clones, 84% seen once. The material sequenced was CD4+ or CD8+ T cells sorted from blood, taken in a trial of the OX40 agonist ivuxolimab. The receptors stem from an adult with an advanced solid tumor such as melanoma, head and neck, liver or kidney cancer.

The DNA for the CDR3 is TGTGCCAGCAGCGAGTACAATACGCAGTATTTT. Translation: CASSEYNTQYF. The rearrangement uses TRBV11-2 and TRBJ2-3; D unresolved. This CDR3 region has 11 residues. The ends were cut back, 5 bases at V and 7 bases at J, with 7 bases in the middle. The germline V gene has CDR1 SGHAT and CDR2 FQNNGV.

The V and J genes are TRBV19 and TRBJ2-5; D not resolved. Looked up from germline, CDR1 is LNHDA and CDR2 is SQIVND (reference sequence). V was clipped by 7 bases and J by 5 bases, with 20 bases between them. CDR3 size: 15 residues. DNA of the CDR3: TGTGCCAGTACAAAGACACGCTCTCCCCTGGAGACCCAGTACTTC. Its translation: CASTKTRSPLETQYF.

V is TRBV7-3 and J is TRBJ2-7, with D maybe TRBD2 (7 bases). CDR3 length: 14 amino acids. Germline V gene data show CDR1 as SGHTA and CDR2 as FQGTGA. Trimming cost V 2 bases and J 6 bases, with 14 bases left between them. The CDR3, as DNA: TGTGCCAGCAGCTTATCTGCCGGGGGGCCCGAGCAGTACTTC. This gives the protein CASSLSAGGPEQYF.

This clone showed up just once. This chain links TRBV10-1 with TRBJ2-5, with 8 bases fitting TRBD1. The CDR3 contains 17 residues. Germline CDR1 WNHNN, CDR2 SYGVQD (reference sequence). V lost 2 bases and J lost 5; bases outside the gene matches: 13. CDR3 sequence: CASSEHAGTGGDETQYF. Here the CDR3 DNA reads TGCGCCAGCAGTGAGCATGCCGGGACAGGAGGGGACGAGACCCAGTACTTC.

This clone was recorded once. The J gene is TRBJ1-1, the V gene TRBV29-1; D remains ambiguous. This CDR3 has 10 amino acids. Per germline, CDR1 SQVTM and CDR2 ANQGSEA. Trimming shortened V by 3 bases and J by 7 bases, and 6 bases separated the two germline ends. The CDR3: CSVDWGEAFF. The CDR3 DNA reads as TGCAGCGTTGATTGGGGTGAAGCTTTCTTT.

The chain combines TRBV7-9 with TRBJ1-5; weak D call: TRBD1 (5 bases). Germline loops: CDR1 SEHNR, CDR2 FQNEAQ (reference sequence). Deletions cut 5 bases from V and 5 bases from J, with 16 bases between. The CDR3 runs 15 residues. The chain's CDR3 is CASSPRGVGDQPQHF. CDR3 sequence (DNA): TGTGCCAGCAGCCCACGGGGGGTTGGGGATCAGCCCCAGCATTTT.

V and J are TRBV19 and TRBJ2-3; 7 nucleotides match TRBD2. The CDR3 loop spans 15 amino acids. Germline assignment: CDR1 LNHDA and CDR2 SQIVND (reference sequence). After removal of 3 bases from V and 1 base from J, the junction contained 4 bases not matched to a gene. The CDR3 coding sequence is TGTGCCAGTAGTATCGTTGGGGGGGGCACAGATACGCAGTATTTT. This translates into CASSIVGGGTDTQYF.

The DNA for the CDR3 is TGTGCCACCTCTTCACCGTGGACCCAGTACTTC. Translating gives CATSSPWTQYF. V usage is TRBV2 and J usage is TRBJ2-5; D gene unclear. The V end lost 10 bases, the J end lost 7 bases, and 13 bases lay between the germline ends. There are 11 residues in the CDR3. CDR1 is SNHLY and CDR2 is FYNNEI in the germline V gene.

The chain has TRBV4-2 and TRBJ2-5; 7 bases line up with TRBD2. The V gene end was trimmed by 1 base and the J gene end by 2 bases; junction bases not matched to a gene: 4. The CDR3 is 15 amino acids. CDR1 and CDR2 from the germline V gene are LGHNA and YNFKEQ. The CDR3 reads CASSQGGGIQETQYF. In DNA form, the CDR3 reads TGTGCCAGCAGCCAAGGCGGGGGAATTCAAGAGACCCAGTACTTC.

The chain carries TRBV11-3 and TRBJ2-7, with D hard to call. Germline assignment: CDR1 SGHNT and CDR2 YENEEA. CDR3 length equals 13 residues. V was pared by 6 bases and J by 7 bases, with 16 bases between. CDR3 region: CASSPTLSREQYF. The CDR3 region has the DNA TGTGCCAGCAGTCCCACTTTGAGCCGGGAGCAGTACTTC.

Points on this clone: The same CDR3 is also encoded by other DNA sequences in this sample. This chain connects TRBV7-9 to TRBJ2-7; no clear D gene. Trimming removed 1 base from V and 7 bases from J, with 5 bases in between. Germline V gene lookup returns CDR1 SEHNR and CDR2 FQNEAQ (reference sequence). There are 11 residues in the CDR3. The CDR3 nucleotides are TGTGCCAGCAGCTTAGGTCGTGAGCAGTACTTC. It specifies CASSLGREQYF.

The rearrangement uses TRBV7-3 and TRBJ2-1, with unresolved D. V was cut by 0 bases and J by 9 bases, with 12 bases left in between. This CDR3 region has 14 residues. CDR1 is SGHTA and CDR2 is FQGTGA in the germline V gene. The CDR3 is CASSLTYGGTEQFF. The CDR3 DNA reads TGTGCCAGCAGCTTAACGTATGGCGGAACTGAGCAGTTCTTC. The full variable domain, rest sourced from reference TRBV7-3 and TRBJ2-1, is GAGVSQTPSNKVTEKGKYVELRCDPISGHTALYWYRQSLGQGPEFLIYFQGTGAADDSGLPNDRFFAVRPEGSVSTLKIQRTERGDSAVYLCASSLTYGGTEQFFGPGTRLTVL.

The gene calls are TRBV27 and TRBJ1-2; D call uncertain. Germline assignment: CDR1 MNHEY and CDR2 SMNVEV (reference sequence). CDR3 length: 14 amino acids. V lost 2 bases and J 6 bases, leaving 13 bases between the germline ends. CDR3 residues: CASSLGSGGNGYTF. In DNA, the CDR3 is TGTGCCAGCAGTTTAGGGAGCGGCGGGAATGGCTACACCTTC.

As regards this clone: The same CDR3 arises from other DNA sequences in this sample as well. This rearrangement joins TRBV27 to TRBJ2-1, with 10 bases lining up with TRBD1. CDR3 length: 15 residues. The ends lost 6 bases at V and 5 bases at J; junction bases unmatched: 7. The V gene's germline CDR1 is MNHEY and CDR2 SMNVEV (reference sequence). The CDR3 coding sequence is TGTGCCAGCAGCCTAGCCGGGACAGGGGACAATGAGCAGTTCTTC. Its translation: CASSLAGTGDNEQFF.

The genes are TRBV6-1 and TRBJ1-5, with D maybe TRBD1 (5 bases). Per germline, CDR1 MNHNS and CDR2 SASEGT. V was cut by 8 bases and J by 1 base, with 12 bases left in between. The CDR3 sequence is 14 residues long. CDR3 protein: CASQQDLSNQPQHF. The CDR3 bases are TGTGCCAGCCAACAGGACCTCAGCAATCAGCCCCAGCATTTT.

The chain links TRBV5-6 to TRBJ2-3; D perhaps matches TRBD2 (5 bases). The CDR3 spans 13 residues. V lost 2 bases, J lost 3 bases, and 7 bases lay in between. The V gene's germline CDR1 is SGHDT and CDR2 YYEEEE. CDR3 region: CASSFEGTDTQYF. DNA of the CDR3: TGTGCCAGCAGCTTCGAGGGAACAGATACGCAGTATTTT. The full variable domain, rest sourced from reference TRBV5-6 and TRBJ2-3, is DAGVTQSPTHLIKTRGQQVTLRCSPKSGHDTVSWYQQALGQGPQFIFQYYEEEERQRGNFPDRFSGHQFPNYSSELNVNALLLGDSALYLCASSFEGTDTQYFGPGTRLTVL.